The 7 T cell receptor beta chains in this list originate from one sample, sequenced in a study of T cells in Graves' hyperthyroidism and ophthalmopathy. RNA transcripts were the template for amplifying TCR beta CDR3 regions. Initially, a first-round RT-PCR of the TCR CDR3 employed the HTBI primer set. In TCRdb, the multiplex PCR reads were re-called with MiXCR into one record per CDR3 protein. The repertoire has roughly 500,000 distinct CDR3 sequences, around 15% of them found once; the top ten carry about 29%. Specimen: blood. All receptors come from a woman between 25 and 40 years old with Graves' ophthalmopathy.

This clonotype was recorded many times. The chain couples TRBV27 to TRBJ2-5, with TRBD2 matching over 7 bases. This CDR3 is built from 15 residues. The germline CDR1 and CDR2 sequences are MNHEY and SMNVEV (reference sequence). Trimming at V came to 4 bases and at J to 2 bases, leaving 7 bases not matched to a gene. CDR3 sequence reads: CASSSHLAAQETQYF. The CDR3 region has the DNA TGTGCCAGCAGTTCTCACCTAGCGGCACAAGAGACCCAGTACTTC.

This clonotype was seen many times. This chain uses TRBV7-2 with TRBJ2-2, with 10 bases lining up with TRBD2. Looked up from germline, CDR1 is SGHTA and CDR2 is FQGNSA. After removal of 4 bases from V and 6 bases from J, the junction contained 11 bases not matched to a gene. CDR3 length equals 17 residues. Written as DNA, the CDR3 is TGTGCCAGCAGCTCCGTCCCGGGACTAGCGAAAGCCGGGGAGCTGTTTTTT. The encoded protein is CASSSVPGLAKAGELFF.

There are a few counts of this clonotype. This rearrangement joins TRBV6-2 or TRBV6-3 to TRBJ1-1; D may be TRBD1 (6 bases). The CDR3 consists of 18 residues. With 5 bases removed from V and 7 bases from J, the gap between germline ends came to 29 bases. Germline assignment: CDR1 MNHEY and CDR2 SVGEGT. The CDR3 protein is CASSTGRTGKTAHFEAFF. The CDR3 DNA is TGTGCCAGCAGTACTGGACGAACAGGGAAGACCGCCCATTTTGAAGCTTTCTTT.

This clonotype has more than one count but fewer than ten. This CDR3 is CASSLGPLGLMLDEQFF. DNA for the CDR3: TGTGCCAGCAGTTTGGGTCCCCTGGGTTTAATGTTAGATGAGCAGTTCTTC. The chain employs TRBV27 and TRBJ2-1; D remains unclear. Germline values: CDR1 MNHEY, CDR2 SMNVEV (reference sequence). The CDR3 is 17 amino acids. Trimming left V 3 bases short and J 8 bases short, with 23 bases between.

This clonotype was seen a handful of times. The chain recombines TRBV28 with TRBJ2-2, with 10 bases matching TRBD2. The CDR3 spans 17 residues. The V gene end was trimmed by 4 bases and the J gene end by 4 bases; junction bases not matched to a gene: 9. Germline CDR1 and CDR2: MDHEN and SYDVKM. CDR3 bases: TGTGCCAGCAGTTCCCCCTCTAGCGGGAGTATCACCGGGGAGCTGTTTTTT. Translation gives CASSSPSSGSITGELFF.

The chain uses TRBV6-1 and TRBJ2-3; D remains unclear. The CDR3 is made up of 17 amino acids. Trimming pared 6 bases from V and 2 bases from J, leaving 21 bases between. CDR1 and CDR2 (germline): MNHNS, SASEGT. Here the CDR3 reads CASSIWGGRIHTDTQYF. The CDR3, as DNA: TGTGCCAGCAGCATCTGGGGTGGGCGGATCCACACAGATACGCAGTATTTT.

V gene TRBV27 combines with J gene TRBJ2-1; D remains ambiguous. Germline loops: CDR1 MNHEY, CDR2 SMNVEV (reference sequence). This CDR3 is 13 amino acids long. V gave up 6 bases and J gave up 9 bases, with 15 bases separating them. The CDR3 sequence: CASRRLGSTEQFF. The CDR3, as DNA: TGTGCCAGCAGGCGACTGGGTAGCACTGAGCAGTTCTTC.